The rows below give T cell receptor beta chains drawn from one sample of a study of cytomegalovirus exposure and HLA in healthy donors. This table comes from immunoSEQ multiplex PCR, and its TCRdb copy is limited to in-frame clones, with some not included. Of about 160,000 clones in the sample, roughly 79% were seen once. The sequenced sample was PBMCs. These receptor sequences come from a man between 18 and 35 years old in good health and CMV-seropositive. CDR3s include the opening cysteine and the closing phenylalanine or tryptophan. Each record gives: V gene, J gene, CDR3 length, CDR3 protein.

>TRBV6-1|TRBJ1-4|16
CASSDGRQGMGEKLFF
>TRBV30|TRBJ2-5|15
CAWIAGTGGWETQYF
>TRBV12-5|TRBJ1-2|15
CASGPPATGGYGYTF
>TRBV19|TRBJ2-1|17
CASSIIGGSSAVNEQFF
>TRBV27|TRBJ2-2|18
CASSLSGLVGGRTGELFF
>TRBV29-1|TRBJ2-1|11
CSTRGLDEQFF
>TRBV9|TRBJ2-2|17
CASSPTPQGSTTGELFF
>TRBV9|TRBJ2-3|15
CASLPDSGRTDTQYF
>TRBV28|TRBJ2-3|14
CASGTGGLGDTQYF
>TRBV13|TRBJ1-1|15
CASRWKGQMNTEAFF
>TRBV2|TRBJ1-2|13
CASTVRQGYGYTF
>TRBV27|TRBJ1-3|15
CASSPGTATGNTIYF
>TRBV2|TRBJ1-1|17
CASRATTVNNGFTEAFF
>TRBV19|TRBJ1-5|14
CASSILSGRQPQHF
>TRBV6-6|TRBJ2-2|15
CASSPRTGTTGELFF
>TRBV6-6|TRBJ2-5|13
CAIAGGSVETQYF
>TRBV7-9|TRBJ2-3|13
CASSFGGGDTQYF
>TRBV5-1|TRBJ2-2|15
CASRGGATNTGELFF
>TRBV4-1|TRBJ1-5|15
CASSQEEGVGQPQHF
>TRBV4-1|TRBJ2-2|17
CASSQHESSGGAGELFF
>TRBV11-2|TRBJ1-3|14
CASSLAPSGNTIYF
>TRBV10-3|TRBJ2-7|11
CAISDLRSQYF
>TRBV2|TRBJ1-2|16
CASSPGPDSENYGYTF
>TRBV11-2|TRBJ2-2|15
CASSANRGPTGELFF
>TRBV11-2|TRBJ2-5|16
CASSLLPAGVVETQYF
>TRBV18|TRBJ1-2|13
CASSQDSIYGYTF
>TRBV4-1|TRBJ2-6|18
CASSPEGQAYSGANVLTF
>TRBV29-1|TRBJ2-1|14
CSVEIRSSYNEQFF
>TRBV5-1|TRBJ2-7|14
CASRTGVDLYEQYF
>TRBV28|TRBJ2-4|15
CASATGSIAKNIQYF
>TRBV6-5|TRBJ1-4|12
CASGGFGEKLFF
>TRBV5-1|TRBJ1-1|13
CASSGQGNTEAFF
>TRBV5-4|TRBJ1-2|12
CASSPTVGGYTF
>TRBV6-5|TRBJ2-7|13
CASRGQGDYEQYF
>TRBV5-4|TRBJ2-5|18
CASSSGGVFREFETVSNF
>TRBV2|TRBJ1-1|12
CASKRGVTEAFF
>TRBV11-1|TRBJ2-7|14
CASSLEGTGYEQYF
>TRBV28|TRBJ2-1|13
CASSSGSSGEQFF
>TRBV6-5|TRBJ2-7|14
CASIRTANSYEQYF
>TRBV27|TRBJ1-1|13
CASSDRVRTEAFF
>TRBV4-3|TRBJ2-7|15
CASSQEAASGYEQYF
>TRBV28|TRBJ2-7|13
CASSFAQGSEQYF
>TRBV7-2|TRBJ1-5|14
CASSLVGAEQPQHF
>TRBV6-5|TRBJ1-5|14
CASSPDSSNQPQHF
>TRBV7-9|TRBJ1-3|15
CASSKTGAGRNTIYF
>TRBV19|TRBJ2-7|14
CASSILGRTDEQYF
>TRBV5-1|TRBJ2-1|15
CASSLGPVAYNEQFF
>TRBV5-1|TRBJ2-7|15
CASSSGTHLRDEQYF
>TRBV18|TRBJ2-4|17
CASSPREGRQGENIQYF
>TRBV4-1|TRBJ2-3|14
CASSPGTDTDTQYF
>TRBV20-1|TRBJ2-1|11
CSAVTGYLQFF
>TRBV29-1|TRBJ1-5|13
CSVSGHKSQPQHF
>TRBV5-1|TRBJ2-7|14
CASSSRTSGYEQYF
>TRBV7-2|TRBJ2-7|14
CASSLATAFHEQYF
>TRBV5-4|TRBJ2-7|13
CASSSGSAYEQYF
>TRBV6-1|TRBJ2-7|13
CASSEATAYEQYF
>TRBV15|TRBJ2-7|18
CATSREISTSGRLDEQYF
>TRBV5-6|TRBJ2-5|12
CASSDGRETQYF
>TRBV6-6|TRBJ2-7|12
CASSSSSYEQYF
>TRBV19|TRBJ1-5|14
CASGRGASNQPQHF